The next 9 T cell receptor beta chains were all read from a single sample in a study of T-cell reconstitution after alpha-beta-depleted transplantation in children (dated by TCRdb to the mid-2010s). The sample's treatment or condition label, in plain terms: allogeneic hematopoietic cell transplantation with graft depleted of TCRalphabeta T cells and CD19 B cells. Libraries came from PCR. Sequencing was carried out with an Illumina HiSeq 2500. Molecular barcoding was employed in the preparation of TCR libraries, with unique molecular identifiers being used to normalize TCRbeta repertoire quantification. TCRdb applied fastp at Q25 and MiXCR to the public reads, then kept only in-frame beta chains. Entries are consolidated by CDR3 protein sequence, retaining the most common genes and DNA. The sample table lists 450,000 to 700,000 distinct CDR3 sequences, more than 20% of them with a count of one. About 35% of the sample goes to the ten largest clones.

This material consisted of PBMCs, taken before TCRalphabeta/CD19-depleted stem cell transplant. The source of these receptors is a boy under three years old with Wiskott-Aldrich syndrome, due to receive a stem cell transplant.

This clonotype has just a few counts. J is TRBJ2-1 and V is TRBV7-9; D is uncertain. CDR3 length: 11 amino acids. V was cut by 10 bases and J by 6 bases, with 10 bases left in between. The germline gives CDR1 SEHNR, CDR2 FQNEAQ (reference sequence). CDR3 coding DNA: TGTGCCAACTCCCCGGGCAATGAGCAGTTCTTC. Translation gives CANSPGNEQFF.

This clonotype was detected only a few times. V is TRBV12-3 or TRBV12-4 and J is TRBJ2-1; perhaps TRBD1 as D (6 bases). This CDR3 has 16 residues. Trimming removed 2 bases at V and 2 bases at J, with 13 bases between. CDR3 in amino acids: CASSLRAGATYNEQFF. DNA for the CDR3: TGTGCCAGCAGTTTAAGGGCAGGGGCTACCTACAATGAGCAGTTCTTC.

The chain joins TRBV11-2 to TRBJ2-1; TRBD1 might be the D (6 bases). CDR1 and CDR2 (germline): SGHAT, FQNNGV. The length of the CDR3 is 17 residues. V shed 6 bases and J shed 9 bases, with 27 bases lying between them. CDR3 bases: TGTGCCAGCAGTCGATGGTCCCCGGACAGCCGATTGCGTGAGCAGTTCTTC. Its protein is CASSRWSPDSRLREQFF.

This clonotype was seen only a few times. This chain uses TRBV5-6 with TRBJ2-7, with 7 bases aligning to TRBD2. With V trimmed by 2 bases and J by 7 bases, 12 bases remained unmatched. Germline V lookup: CDR1 SGHDT, CDR2 YYEEEE. This CDR3 has 15 amino acids. CDR3 amino acids: CASSFSGGSSGEQYF. The DNA of the CDR3 is TGTGCCAGCAGCTTTTCCGGGGGGTCCTCGGGGGAGCAGTACTTC. The variable domain in full, completed from reference TRBV5-6 and TRBJ2-7, reads DAGVTQSPTHLIKTRGQQVTLRCSPKSGHDTVSWYQQALGQGPQFIFQYYEEEERQRGNFPDRFSGHQFPNYSSELNVNALLLGDSALYLCASSFSGGSSGEQYFGPGTRLTVT.

The rearrangement links TRBV29-1 to TRBJ1-4; a weak D match, TRBD1 (6 bases). V was clipped by 6 bases and J by 6 bases, with 17 bases between them. Germline CDR1 reads SQVTM; CDR2 reads ANQGSEA. This CDR3 spans 14 amino acids. The CDR3 coding sequence is TGCAGCGTCCTAAGGACAGATGTGGATGAAAAACTGTTTTTT. Amino acids: CSVLRTDVDEKLFF.

This clonotype was seen a few times. V gene TRBV2 combines with J gene TRBJ2-1; D unresolved. Germline CDR1 reads SNHLY; CDR2 reads FYNNEI. Trimming pared 0 bases from V and 13 bases from J, leaving 22 bases between. This CDR3 contains 16 residues. The CDR3 bases are TGTGCCAGCAGTGAAGCGCTTCGACCGGGTTACGATGCTCAGTTCTTC. It translates to CASSEALRPGYDAQFF.

In this sample, this clonotype turned up a few times. The rearrangement uses TRBV20-1 and TRBJ2-7, with 11 bases identical to TRBD1. V was pared by 0 bases and J by 4 bases, with 8 bases of the junction left unmatched. CDR1 and CDR2 from the germline V gene are DFQATT and SNEGSKA (reference sequence). The CDR3 is 16 amino acids. CDR3 sequence (DNA): TGCAGTGCTAGAGACCAGGACAGGGGGCTATTGTACGAGCAGTACTTC. It translates to CSARDQDRGLLYEQYF.

The chain links TRBV7-2 to TRBJ2-2; 7 bases are shared with TRBD2. This CDR3 is built from 15 residues. V shed 1 base and J 4 bases; nucleotides not matched to a gene: 3. The germline V gene has CDR1 SGHTA and CDR2 FQGNSA. The CDR3 is CASSLVRGVTGELFF. In DNA, the CDR3 is TGTGCCAGCAGCTTAGTCCGGGGGGTCACCGGGGAGCTGTTTTTT. Together with reference TRBV7-2 and TRBJ2-2, the CDR3 gives the full variable domain: GAGVSQSPSNKVTEKGKDVELRCDPISGHTALYWYRQSLGQGLEFLIYFQGNSAPDKSGLPSDRFSAERTGGSVSTLTIQRTQQEDSAVYLCASSLVRGVTGELFFGEGSRLTVL.

This clonotype was seen a handful of times. The genes are TRBV3-1 and TRBJ2-1, with TRBD1 as a possible D gene (6 bases). CDR3 length: 13 amino acids. In germline, CDR1 is LGHDT, CDR2 YNNKEL (reference sequence). V was pared by 4 bases and J by 6 bases, with 10 bases between. CDR3 residues: CASSPTGRNEQFF. Here the CDR3 DNA reads TGTGCCAGCAGCCCTACAGGGCGCAATGAGCAGTTCTTC.